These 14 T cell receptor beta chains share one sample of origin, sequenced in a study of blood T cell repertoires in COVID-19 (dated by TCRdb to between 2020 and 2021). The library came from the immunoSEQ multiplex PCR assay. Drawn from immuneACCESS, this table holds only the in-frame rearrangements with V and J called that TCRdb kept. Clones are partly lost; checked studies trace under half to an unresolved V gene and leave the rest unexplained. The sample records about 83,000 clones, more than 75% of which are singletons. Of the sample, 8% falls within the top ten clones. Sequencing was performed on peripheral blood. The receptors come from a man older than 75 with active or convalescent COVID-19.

The CDR3 reads CASSLDGRKSEAFF. The DNA of the CDR3 is TGCGCCAGCAGCTTGGATGGGAGGAAGTCTGAAGCTTTCTTT. This chain joins TRBV5-1 and TRBJ1-1; D call uncertain. Between the trimmed V and J ends, which lost 0 bases and 6 bases, there was a span of 12 bases. This CDR3 spans 14 amino acids. The germline V gene encodes CDR1 SGHRS and CDR2 YFSETQ.

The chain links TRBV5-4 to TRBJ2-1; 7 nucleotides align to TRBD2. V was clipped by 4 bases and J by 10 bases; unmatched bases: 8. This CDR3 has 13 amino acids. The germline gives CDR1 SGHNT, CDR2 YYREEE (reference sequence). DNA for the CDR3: TGTGCCAGCAGCACAATAAGCGGGATGGAGCAGTTCTTC. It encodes CASSTISGMEQFF.

For the CDR3, the DNA is TGTGCCAGTCGAAAAGGGACAGGGGGCGACGAAAAACTGTTTTTT. Protein sequence: CASRKGTGGDEKLFF. The V and J genes are TRBV19 and TRBJ1-4, with 12 bases lining up with TRBD1. V dropped 8 bases and J dropped 8; count of bases not matched to a gene: 9. Germline CDR1 is LNHDA and CDR2 is SQIVND (reference sequence). The CDR3 is 15 residues long.

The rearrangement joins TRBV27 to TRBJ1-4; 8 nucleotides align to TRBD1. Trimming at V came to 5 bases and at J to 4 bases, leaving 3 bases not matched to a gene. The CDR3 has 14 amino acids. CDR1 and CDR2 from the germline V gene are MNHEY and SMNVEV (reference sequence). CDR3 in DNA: TGTGCCAGCAGTAAGACAGGGGTTAATGAAAAACTGTTTTTT. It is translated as CASSKTGVNEKLFF.

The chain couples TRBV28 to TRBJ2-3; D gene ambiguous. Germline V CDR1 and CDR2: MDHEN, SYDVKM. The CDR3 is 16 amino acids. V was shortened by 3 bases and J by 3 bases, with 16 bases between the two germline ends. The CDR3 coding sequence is TGTGCCAGCAGTTTTGGAGCAAAACTGGCGACAGATACGCAGTATTTT. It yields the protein CASSFGAKLATDTQYF. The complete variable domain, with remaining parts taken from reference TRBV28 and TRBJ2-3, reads DVKVTQSSRYLVKRTGEKVFLECVQDMDHENMFWYRQDPGLGLRLIYFSYDVKMKEKGDIPEGYSVSREKKERFSLILESASTNQTSMYLCASSFGAKLATDTQYFGPGTRLTVL.

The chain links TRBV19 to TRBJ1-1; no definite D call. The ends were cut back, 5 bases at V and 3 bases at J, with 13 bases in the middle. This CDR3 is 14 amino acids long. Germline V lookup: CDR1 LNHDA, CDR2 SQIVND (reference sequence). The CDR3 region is CASSRGEWDTEAFF. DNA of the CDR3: TGTGCCAGTAGTCGCGGCGAGTGGGACACTGAAGCTTTCTTT.

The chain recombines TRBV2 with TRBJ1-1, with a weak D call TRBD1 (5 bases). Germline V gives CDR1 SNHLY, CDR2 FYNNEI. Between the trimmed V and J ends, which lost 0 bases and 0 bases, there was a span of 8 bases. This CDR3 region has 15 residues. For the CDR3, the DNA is TGTGCCAGCAGTGAAGCCCAGGGAATGAACACTGAAGCTTTCTTT. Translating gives CASSEAQGMNTEAFF.

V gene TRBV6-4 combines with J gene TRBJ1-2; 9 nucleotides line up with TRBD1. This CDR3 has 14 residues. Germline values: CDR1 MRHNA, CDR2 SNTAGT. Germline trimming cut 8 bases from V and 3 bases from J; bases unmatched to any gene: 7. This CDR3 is CASRPDRGDYGYTF. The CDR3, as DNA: TGTGCCAGCCGGCCCGACAGGGGGGACTATGGCTACACCTTC.

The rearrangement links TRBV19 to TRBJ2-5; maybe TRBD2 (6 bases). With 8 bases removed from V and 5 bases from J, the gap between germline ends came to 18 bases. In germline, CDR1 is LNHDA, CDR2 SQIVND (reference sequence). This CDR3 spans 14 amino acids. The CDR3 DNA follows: TGTGCCAGTGGCCTGTCGGGAGATGGGGAGACCCAGTACTTC. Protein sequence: CASGLSGDGETQYF.

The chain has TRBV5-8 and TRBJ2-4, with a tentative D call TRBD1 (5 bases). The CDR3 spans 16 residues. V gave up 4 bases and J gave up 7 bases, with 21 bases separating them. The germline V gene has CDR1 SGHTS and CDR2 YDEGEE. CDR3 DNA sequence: TGTGCCAGCAGCCCAAGGGGAACAGGCTCGGGCAACATTCAGTACTTC. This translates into CASSPRGTGSGNIQYF.

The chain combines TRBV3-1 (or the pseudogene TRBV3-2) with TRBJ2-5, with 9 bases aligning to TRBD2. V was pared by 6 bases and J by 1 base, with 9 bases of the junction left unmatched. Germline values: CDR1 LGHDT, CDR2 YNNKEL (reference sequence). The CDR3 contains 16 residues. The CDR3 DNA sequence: TGTGCCAGCAGAGATTTAGGCGGGAGGGGCCAAGAGACCCAGTACTTC. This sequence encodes CASRDLGGRGQETQYF.

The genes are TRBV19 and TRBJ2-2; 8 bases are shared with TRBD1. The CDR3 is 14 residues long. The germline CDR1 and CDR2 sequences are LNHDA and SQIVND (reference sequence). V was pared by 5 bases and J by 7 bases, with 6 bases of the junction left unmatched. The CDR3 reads CASSERDRRGELFF. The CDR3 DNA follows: TGTGCCAGTAGTGAAAGGGACAGGCGCGGGGAGCTGTTTTTT.

DNA of the CDR3: TGTGCTAGTGGTTCCTGGGGGACAGGGAAAGATACGCAGTATTTT. It codes for CASGSWGTGKDTQYF. The chain joins TRBV12-5 to TRBJ2-3; 9 positions match TRBD1. Per germline, CDR1 LGHNT and CDR2 FRNRAP. The CDR3 is 15 residues long. The ends lost 4 bases at V and 5 bases at J; junction bases unmatched: 7.

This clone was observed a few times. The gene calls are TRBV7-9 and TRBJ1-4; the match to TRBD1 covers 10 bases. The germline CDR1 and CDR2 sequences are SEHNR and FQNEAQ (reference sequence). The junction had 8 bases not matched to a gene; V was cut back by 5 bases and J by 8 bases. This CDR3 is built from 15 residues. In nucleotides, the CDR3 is TGTGCCAGCAGCCGCAGACAGGGGGCGACCGAAAAACTGTTTTTT. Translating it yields CASSRRQGATEKLFF. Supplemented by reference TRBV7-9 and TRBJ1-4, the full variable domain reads DTGVSQNPRHKITKRGQNVTFRCDPISEHNRLYWYRQTLGQGPEFLTYFQNEAQLEKSRLLSDRFSAERPKGSFSTLEIQRTEQGDSAMYLCASSRRQGATEKLFFGSGTQLSVL.